Listed here are 24 T cell receptor beta chains from one sample, sequenced in a study of T cell repertoires in cytomegalovirus infection. Their recognized antigens are unknown. TCRdb passed the reads through MiXCR, listing each CDR3 protein once. This sample yields about 400,000 distinct CDR3 sequences, of which nearly 35% are seen a single time; roughly 14% belongs to the top ten. Material: cultured PBMCs, obtained from culture after CMV antigen stimulation. The receptors come from a human donor in good health (CMV status not recorded). Some clones in this sample may be carry-over from other donors' samples.

Only a few counts were recorded for this clonotype. The rearrangement uses TRBV4-3 and TRBJ2-2; D remains unclear. This CDR3 comprises 16 residues. V lost 1 base, J lost 1 base, and 10 bases lay in between. Germline loops: CDR1 LGHNA, CDR2 YSLEER. The CDR3 spells CASSQGQSQNTGELFF. The DNA for the CDR3 is TGCGCCAGCAGCCAAGGACAATCCCAGAACACCGGGGAGCTGTTTTTT.

In its sample, this clonotype was seen many times. The genes are TRBV7-9 and TRBJ2-7; tentatively, D is TRBD1 or TRBD2 (5 bases each). The CDR3 contains 14 residues. CDR1 and CDR2 (germline): SEHNR, FQNEAQ (reference sequence). V lost 8 bases to trimming and J lost 2 bases, with 16 bases between them. The CDR3 bases are TGTGCCAGCTCCCGGGGAGACAGCACCTACGAGCAGTACTTC. This translates into CASSRGDSTYEQYF.

This clonotype has a handful of counts. The chain carries TRBV7-9 and TRBJ2-1; D perhaps matches TRBD2 (5 bases). The CDR3 is 15 residues long. The germline V gene encodes CDR1 SEHNR and CDR2 FQNEAQ (reference sequence). The V and J ends lost 3 bases and 4 bases respectively, with 13 bases between them. CDR3 amino acids: CASSFSEYAYNEQFF. CDR3 in DNA: TGTGCCAGCAGCTTTAGCGAGTACGCTTACAATGAGCAGTTCTTC.

The chain is built from TRBV10-1 and TRBJ2-1, with 7 bases matching TRBD2. The V segment lost 3 bases and the J segment 5 bases; nucleotides outside the gene matches: 7. The V gene's germline CDR1 is WNHNN and CDR2 SYGVQD (reference sequence). CDR3 length: 15 residues. The CDR3: CASSDLKGTNNEQFF. The DNA for the CDR3 is TGCGCCAGCAGTGATTTGAAGGGGACTAACAATGAGCAGTTCTTC.

This chain joins TRBV5-1 and TRBJ1-5; 8 bases are shared with TRBD1. V gave up 1 base and J gave up 6 bases; unmatched junction bases: 6. The CDR3 extends over 15 amino acids. Germline CDR1 SGHRS, CDR2 YFSETQ. The CDR3 reads CASSLSGGSFQPQHF. The CDR3 DNA sequence: TGCGCCAGCAGCTTGTCAGGGGGCTCCTTTCAGCCCCAGCATTTT.

The CDR3 here is CASSSTSGIPTRTQYF. The CDR3 DNA sequence: TGTGCCAGTAGCTCGACTAGCGGGATTCCCACCAGGACCCAGTACTTC. J is TRBJ2-5 and V is TRBV19; 11 bases line up with TRBD2. Germline V gene sequence: CDR1 LNHDA, CDR2 SQIVND (reference sequence). V shed 6 bases and J 7 bases; nucleotides not matched to a gene: 13. The CDR3 has 16 amino acids.

This clonotype turned up a few times. V and J are TRBV11-1 and TRBJ1-2; no clear D. With 2 bases removed from V and 2 bases from J, the gap between germline ends came to 6 bases. Germline-derived CDR1 and CDR2 are SGHAT and FQDESV (reference sequence). This CDR3 is built from 13 residues. The DNA of the CDR3 is TGTGCCAGCAGCTTATATCAGAACTATGGCTACACCTTC. Protein sequence: CASSLYQNYGYTF.

The sample holds a few counts of this clonotype. The genes are TRBV7-9 and TRBJ2-4; D gene ambiguous. Germline CDR1 reads SEHNR; CDR2 reads FQNEAQ (reference sequence). The CDR3 totals 12 residues. Trimming took off 5 bases at V and 12 bases at J, with 14 bases between the two ends. The CDR3 nucleotides are TGTGCCAGCAGCACAGCAGGCCTAACTCAGTACTTC. It specifies CASSTAGLTQYF.

This clonotype occurred a few times. V is TRBV28 and J is TRBJ2-5; a possible D gene is TRBD2 (6 bases). The germline CDR1 and CDR2 sequences are MDHEN and SYDVKM. This CDR3 spans 15 amino acids. V was clipped by 3 bases and J by 2 bases, with 13 bases between them. CDR3 sequence reads: CASSFLGSKQETQYF. CDR3 coding DNA: TGTGCCAGCAGTTTCCTCGGGAGCAAACAAGAGACCCAGTACTTC. The entire variable domain, with the rest obtained from reference TRBV28 and TRBJ2-5, is as follows: DVKVTQSSRYLVKRTGEKVFLECVQDMDHENMFWYRQDPGLGLRLIYFSYDVKMKEKGDIPEGYSVSREKKERFSLILESASTNQTSMYLCASSFLGSKQETQYFGPGTRLLVL.

The chain has TRBV7-2 and TRBJ2-5; 9 positions match TRBD2. Germline assignment: CDR1 SGHTA and CDR2 FQGNSA. The V and J ends lost 6 bases and 0 bases, in that order; junction bases with no gene match: 2. CDR3 length equals 14 residues. The CDR3 loop reads CASSRLADQETQYF. DNA of the CDR3: TGTGCCAGCAGTCGACTAGCGGACCAAGAGACCCAGTACTTC.

This clonotype was seen only a few times. This chain uses TRBV4-3 with TRBJ2-7; 10 nucleotides align to TRBD2. CDR3 length equals 17 residues. Germline V lookup: CDR1 LGHNA, CDR2 YSLEER. J was trimmed by 0 bases and V by 3 bases; bases with no gene match: 8. The CDR3: CASSHGLADLSSYEQYV. Written as DNA, the CDR3 is TGCGCCAGCAGCCACGGACTAGCGGACCTTAGCTCCTACGAGCAGTACGTC.

This clonotype showed up just a few times. The J gene is TRBJ1-1, the V gene TRBV19; D remains ambiguous. The CDR3 contains 13 residues. CDR1 is LNHDA, CDR2 SQIVND, per germline (reference sequence). Trimming pared 6 bases from V and 5 bases from J, leaving 13 bases between. The CDR3, as DNA: TGTGCCAGTAGCGAAAACCCGGGGACTGAAGCTTTCTTT. Its protein is CASSENPGTEAFF.

This clonotype has more than one count but fewer than ten. This sequence joins TRBV20-1 and TRBJ1-1; TRBD1 matches at 9 bases. Germline V gene sequence: CDR1 DFQATT, CDR2 SNEGSKA (reference sequence). The junction had 9 bases not matched to a gene; V was cut back by 2 bases and J by 5 bases. The CDR3 length is 15 residues. CDR3 bases: TGCAGTGCTAGACATATACAGGGGGCATGGACTGAAGCTTTCTTT. Translating it yields CSARHIQGAWTEAFF.

This clonotype appeared a few times. For the CDR3, the DNA is TGTGCCAGCAGCCCCGGGATCCCTTTAGCGTACGAGCAGTACGTC. Translation gives CASSPGIPLAYEQYV. The chain uses TRBV28 and TRBJ2-7, with D perhaps TRBD2 (5 bases). Germline V gene data show CDR1 as MDHEN and CDR2 as SYDVKM. The CDR3 has 15 amino acids. V shed 6 bases and J shed 4 bases, with 19 bases lying between them.

In this sample, this clonotype turned up a few times. The chain has TRBV7-9 and TRBJ2-1; 8 nucleotides match TRBD1. The CDR3 consists of 15 residues. Per the germline V gene, CDR1 is SEHNR and CDR2 is FQNEAQ (reference sequence). With V trimmed by 5 bases and J by 7 bases, 10 bases remained unmatched. The CDR3 DNA reads TGTGCCAGCAGCCAACCGACAGGGGAAGGTAATGAGCAGTTCTTC. Translation gives CASSQPTGEGNEQFF. Variable domain in full (rest from reference TRBV7-9 and TRBJ2-1): DTGVSQNPRHKITKRGQNVTFRCDPISEHNRLYWYRQTLGQGPEFLTYFQNEAQLEKSRLLSDRFSAERPKGSFSTLEIQRTEQGDSAMYLCASSQPTGEGNEQFFGPGTRLTVL.

V usage is TRBV12-3 or TRBV12-4 and J usage is TRBJ2-1; 13 nucleotides agree with TRBD2. The V and J ends lost 4 bases and 8 bases, in that order; junction bases with no gene match: 5. There are 15 residues in the CDR3. In DNA, the CDR3 is TGTGCCAGCAGTTCCGGGACTAGCGGGATCGATGAGCAGTTCTTC. Its translation: CASSSGTSGIDEQFF.

This chain's CDR3 is CASSLARDRGRAFF. The CDR3 bases are TGTGCCAGCAGCTTAGCCAGGGACAGGGGGCGAGCTTTCTTT. This chain joins TRBV7-2 and TRBJ1-1; 12 bases match TRBD1. Germline CDR1 reads SGHTA; CDR2 reads FQGNSA. The CDR3 length is 14 residues. Losses at the gene ends were 0 bases for V and 10 bases for J; bases not matched to a gene: 3. The full variable domain, rest sourced from reference TRBV7-2 and TRBJ1-1, is GAGVSQSPSNKVTEKGKDVELRCDPISGHTALYWYRQSLGQGLEFLIYFQGNSAPDKSGLPSDRFSAERTGGSVSTLTIQRTQQEDSAVYLCASSLARDRGRAFFGQGTRLTVV.

The chain has TRBV14 and TRBJ2-7; D perhaps matches TRBD1 (5 bases). CDR1 is SGHDN, CDR2 FVKESK, per germline. The CDR3 is 12 amino acids. V gave up 5 bases and J gave up 3 bases, with 8 bases separating them. The CDR3 DNA follows: TGTGCCAGCAGCGATACAGGCTACGAGCAGTACGTC. The encoded protein is CASSDTGYEQYV.

The chain employs TRBV5-6 and TRBJ1-2; the D gene is possibly TRBD1 (5 bases). Looked up from germline, CDR1 is SGHDT and CDR2 is YYEEEE. Trimming stripped 4 bases from V and 1 base from J, with 23 bases between. The CDR3 has 18 residues. CDR3 nucleotides: TGTGCCAGCAGCCTCGTCAGCGACAGACTTTTAAATAACTATGGCTACACCTTC. Translated, it gives CASSLVSDRLLNNYGYTF. Based on the CDR3 plus reference TRBV5-6 and TRBJ1-2, the full variable domain is DAGVTQSPTHLIKTRGQQVTLRCSPKSGHDTVSWYQQALGQGPQFIFQYYEEEERQRGNFPDRFSGHQFPNYSSELNVNALLLGDSALYLCASSLVSDRLLNNYGYTFGSGTRLTVV.

About this clonotype: A much larger clone differs by one base, so this may be a read error. The chain joins TRBV12-3 or TRBV12-4 to TRBJ1-1; 8 bases align to TRBD1. The CDR3 covers 12 residues. CDR3 protein: CASSITGGEASF. The CDR3, as DNA: TGTGCCAGCAGCATAACAGGGGGGGAAGCTTCCTTT.

The chain uses TRBV20-1 and TRBJ2-7; D gene unclear. CDR1 DFQATT and CDR2 SNEGSKA come from the germline V gene (reference sequence). CDR3 length: 14 amino acids. The V end lost 3 bases, the J end lost 2 bases, and 14 bases lay between the germline ends. The CDR3 loop is CSARYLGQAYEQYF. As DNA, the CDR3 is TGCAGTGCTAGGTATCTGGGTCAAGCCTACGAGCAGTACTTC.

There are a few counts of this clonotype. The chain joins TRBV27 to TRBJ2-6; no definite D call. CDR1 is MNHEY, CDR2 SMNVEV, per germline (reference sequence). Trimming shortened V by 8 bases and J by 2 bases, and 4 bases separated the two germline ends. The CDR3 totals 12 residues. CDR3 loop: CASSAGANVLTF. The CDR3 bases are TGTGCCAGCTCCGCTGGGGCCAACGTCCTGACTTTC. Using reference TRBV27 and TRBJ2-6 for the parts outside the CDR3, the full variable domain is EAQVTQNPRYLITVTGKKLTVTCSQNMNHEYMSWYRQDPGLGLRQIYYSMNVEVTDKGDVPEGYKVSRKEKRNFPLILESPSPNQTSLYFCASSAGANVLTFGAGSRLTVL.

The chain uses TRBV28 and TRBJ1-1; D might be TRBD1 (5 bases). This CDR3 spans 14 amino acids. Germline lookup yields CDR1 MDHEN and CDR2 SYDVKM. Trimming stripped 3 bases from V and 6 bases from J, with 14 bases between. CDR3 sequence: CASSFEGSGPEAFF. The CDR3 nucleotides read TGTGCCAGCAGTTTCGAGGGATCGGGGCCTGAAGCTTTCTTT.

The chain employs TRBV4-3 and TRBJ2-3, with 8 bases matching TRBD2. Trimming at V came to 0 bases and at J to 4 bases, leaving 12 bases not matched to a gene. Germline V gene lookup returns CDR1 LGHNA and CDR2 YSLEER. CDR3 length equals 18 residues. The CDR3, as DNA: TGCGCCAGCAGCCAAGATGGTAGAACTAGCGGTTGGGCAGATACGCAGTATTTT. Protein sequence: CASSQDGRTSGWADTQYF.